This entry describes one T cell receptor (beta chain). CDR3 length: 11 amino acids. Germline CDR1 and CDR2: SNHLY and FYNNEI. V lost 6 bases, J lost 2 bases, and 5 bases lay in between. The data were produced by immunoSEQ multiplex PCR, yet TCRdb's version contains in-frame clones alone and is incomplete. This table holds 29,000 or so clones, 85% to 95% found once. This sample was included in a study of graft-versus-host responses after intestinal transplantation. The clonotype was recovered from a human patient who received an intestinal transplant, so some T cells may come from the graft donor. The chain joins TRBV2 to TRBJ2-7; D unresolved. Here the sequenced sample was PBMCs, taken approximately 69 days after intestinal transplant. CDR3 coding DNA: TGTGCCAGCAGGGACCCCTACGAGCAGTACTTC. Translating gives CASRDPYEQYF.